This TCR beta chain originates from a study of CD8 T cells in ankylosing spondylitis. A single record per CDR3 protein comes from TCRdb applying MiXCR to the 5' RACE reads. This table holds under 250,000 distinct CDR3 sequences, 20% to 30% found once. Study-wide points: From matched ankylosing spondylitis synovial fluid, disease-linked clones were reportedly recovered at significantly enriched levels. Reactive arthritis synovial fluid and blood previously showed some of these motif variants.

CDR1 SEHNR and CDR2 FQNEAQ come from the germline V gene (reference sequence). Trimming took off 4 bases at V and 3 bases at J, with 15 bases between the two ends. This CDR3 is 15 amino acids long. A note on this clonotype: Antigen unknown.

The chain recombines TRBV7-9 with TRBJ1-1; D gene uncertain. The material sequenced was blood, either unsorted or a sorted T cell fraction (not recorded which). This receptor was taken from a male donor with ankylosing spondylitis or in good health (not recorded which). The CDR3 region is CASSSARWLDTEAFF. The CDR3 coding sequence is TGTGCCAGCAGCTCGGCCCGGTGGCTGGACACTGAAGCTTTCTTT.